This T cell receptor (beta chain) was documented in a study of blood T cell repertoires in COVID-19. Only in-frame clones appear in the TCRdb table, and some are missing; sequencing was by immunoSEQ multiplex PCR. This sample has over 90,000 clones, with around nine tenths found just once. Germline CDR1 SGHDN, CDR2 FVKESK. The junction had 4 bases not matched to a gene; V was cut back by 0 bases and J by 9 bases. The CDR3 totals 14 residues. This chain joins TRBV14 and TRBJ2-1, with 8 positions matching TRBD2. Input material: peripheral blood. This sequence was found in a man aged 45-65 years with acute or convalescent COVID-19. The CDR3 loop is CASSQDQGTSEQFF. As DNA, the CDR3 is TGTGCCAGCAGCCAAGATCAGGGGACTAGTGAGCAGTTCTTC.